The sequence of this TCR beta chain was determined in a study of OX40 agonist ivuxolimab in advanced cancers. Turning to the study itself: Earlier anti-PD-1, anti-PD-L1 or anti-CTLA-4 therapy was permitted; around 40% had received some.

The CDR3 loop spans 13 amino acids. Per germline, CDR1 SNHLY and CDR2 FYNNEI. Only in-frame clones appear in the TCRdb table, and some are missing; sequencing was by immunoSEQ multiplex PCR. The sample holds 74,000 or so clones, around 90% seen once. The sequence was obtained from an adult with an advanced solid tumor such as melanoma, head and neck, liver or kidney cancer. The rearrangement joins TRBV2 to TRBJ1-2; 7 bases fit TRBD1. The input for sequencing was CD4+ or CD8+ T cells sorted from blood, taken in a trial of the OX40 agonist ivuxolimab. In DNA, the CDR3 is TGTGCGTCCGGTCATCAGGGGGTAGACGGCTACACCTTC. Protein: CASGHQGVDGYTF.